This TCR beta chain was captured in a study of radiotherapy plus CTLA-4 blockade in lung cancer. Overall study: Among patients, 15% to 20% showed objective responses, and 30% to 40% had disease control. Study observations and caveats: Radiotherapy was combined with ipilimumab, and tumor-derived TCR clones then expanded in blood. The best predictor of response was reported to be early blood T cell clone dynamics, with interferon-beta.

The ends were cut back, 6 bases at V and 1 base at J, with 8 bases in the middle. Germline V gene data show CDR1 as MNHNY and CDR2 as SVGAGI (reference sequence). The CDR3 totals 13 residues. Patients with chemo-refractory metastatic non-small-cell lung cancer received focal radiation plus CTLA-4 blockade with ipilimumab. Produced via immunoSEQ multiplex PCR; TCRdb's table is partial and in-frame only. The sample contains roughly 120,000 clones, approximately 84% of which appear only once. Comment on this clone: Its antigen is unidentified.

This sequence joins TRBV6-6 and TRBJ2-3; a weak D match, TRBD1 (5 bases). The sample in question was peripheral blood, obtained from a patient treated with radiotherapy plus ipilimumab. The TCR originated in a human donor with non-small cell lung cancer who had a partial response to radiotherapy plus ipilimumab. CDR3 sequence (DNA): TGTGCCAGCAGCTTACAGGGCACAGATACGCAGTATTTT. It codes for CASSLQGTDTQYF.